This T cell receptor (beta chain) was obtained from a study of OX40 agonist ivuxolimab in advanced cancers. Whole-study context: Subjects had a mean age of around 60 years, with a range of roughly 20 to 80; more than 75% were male. Of the participants, roughly 40% had some prior anti-PD-1, anti-PD-L1 or anti-CTLA-4 therapy, which was allowed. Study observations and caveats: CD4+ and CD8+ blood T cells expanded clonally by week 6 at 0.1 to 3.0 mg/kg.

Regarding this clone: Its antigen is not known.

Germline CDR1 reads SNHLY; CDR2 reads FYNNEI. The CDR3 contains 15 residues. The V gene end was trimmed by 4 bases and the J gene end by 4 bases; junction bases not matched to a gene: 4. TCRdb's table, derived via immunoSEQ multiplex PCR, lists solely in-frame clones and lacks some. The table shows about 70,000 clones, with roughly 80% occurring only once. The sequence derives from an adult with an advanced solid tumor such as melanoma, head and neck, liver or kidney cancer. The sample was CD4+ or CD8+ T cells sorted from blood, taken in a trial of the OX40 agonist ivuxolimab. The chain is built from TRBV2 and TRBJ2-5; TRBD2 agrees at 12 bases. The CDR3 region is CASSGLAGAGETQYF. The CDR3 nucleotides are TGTGCCAGCAGTGGACTAGCGGGAGCCGGAGAGACCCAGTACTTC.